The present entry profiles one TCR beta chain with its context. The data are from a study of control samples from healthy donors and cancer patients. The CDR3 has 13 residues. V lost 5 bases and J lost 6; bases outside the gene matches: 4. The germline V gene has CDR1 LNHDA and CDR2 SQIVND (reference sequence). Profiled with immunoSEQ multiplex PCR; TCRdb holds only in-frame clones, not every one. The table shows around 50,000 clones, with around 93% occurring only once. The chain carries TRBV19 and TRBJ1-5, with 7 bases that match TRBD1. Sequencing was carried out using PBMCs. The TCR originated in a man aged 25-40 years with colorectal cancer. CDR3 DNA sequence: TGTGCCAGTAGTGCCTACAGGGGTCAGCCCCAGCATTTT. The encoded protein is CASSAYRGQPQHF.